This TCR beta chain was sequenced in a study of shared clonotypes between healthy human individuals. Notes on the study in general: Naive subsets generally exceeded memory subsets in estimated richness.

Each subset's genomic DNA was shared equally among a number of immunoSEQ plates. Each replicate PCR on the sorted subsets used 200 to 250 ng DNA (roughly 32,000 T cell genomes). The assay was immunoSEQ multiplex PCR, and TCRdb's table has in-frame clones only and misses some. Of millions of clones in the sample, roughly 93% are singletons; the top ten hold under 0.45%. Regarding this clone: Its specificity is unknown.

V gave up 3 bases and J gave up 4 bases, with 5 bases separating them. The CDR3 has 11 residues. Germline V CDR1 and CDR2: DFQATT, SNEGSKA (reference sequence). The receptor was isolated from a man younger than 35 in good health. Some clones in this sample may be carry-over from other donors' samples. This rearrangement joins TRBV20-1 to TRBJ2-3; no definite D call. The specimen sequenced was naive CD4+ T cells from PBMCs. The subset: CD45RA+ positively selected. DNA of the CDR3: TGCAGTGCTAGTCCGGCAGATACGCAGTATTTT. It encodes CSASPADTQYF.